The T cell receptor (beta chain) described here comes from a study of T cells in localized non-small cell lung cancer. General observations from the study: It remains possible that heterogeneity exists, since only one tumor region was sequenced. Adjacent lung had a median around 60 of the 100 largest tumor clones. Compared with tumor, uninvolved adjacent lung displayed greater T cell clonality, ranking highest overall. Longer overall survival was linked to higher blood T cell density.

Produced via immunoSEQ multiplex PCR; TCRdb's table is partial and in-frame only. The profile shows approximately 29,000 clones, around 73% of them singletons. This clone is medium-sized within its sample. Its antigen is not identified. This specimen consisted of peripheral blood, obtained before any cancer treatment. The source of this sequence is an older male donor with stage II squamous cell lung carcinoma.

The CDR3 sequence: CSVVLRPSLTARAEAFF. The CDR3, as DNA: TGCAGCGTTGTCCTTAGGCCCTCACTCACCGCGAGGGCTGAAGCTTTCTTT. The rearrangement links TRBV29-1 to TRBJ1-1; D unclear. V lost 4 bases and J lost 6, with 27 bases in between. Germline assignment: CDR1 SQVTM and CDR2 ANQGSEA. The CDR3 totals 17 residues.